Here is one T cell receptor beta chain with its context. This receptor's antigen is unknown. Base qualities are not provided; no much larger clone lies one nucleotide away. This sample was included in a study of shared clonotypes between healthy human individuals (TCRdb year 2020). For the study in its entirety: The cohort comprised a couple of women and a few men aged 18 to 49 years. Blood TCR repertoires of about five healthy adults were deeply sequenced to estimate repertoire size and the extent of clonotype sharing between individuals. Different laboratories and diverse techniques were used to prepare libraries and sequence TCR repertoires, to increase sequencing depth and limit assay-specific biases. For each donor, three plates each were used for CD4 naive and CD4 memory, two plates were used for CD8 naive, and one plate was used for CD8 memory. Each donor's leukapheresis produced roughly between roughly 0.85 and 10 billion PBMCs. What the work shows at the level of the full study, not this receptor alone: When a handful of donors were compared, the shared fraction of clonotypes was about 5.5% for naive CD4, approximately 3.3% for naive CD8, 2% to 2.5% for memory CD4, and about 0.36% for memory CD8. Rarefaction of sorted-subset datasets indicated incomplete sequencing despite the large sequencing depth. Because the study included only a small number of donors, the genetic and exposure-history diversity represented was limited. Only blood was sampled, and tissue TCR repertoires likely differ from those in blood. Estimated clonotype richness was generally larger for naive than for memory subsets. Higher generation probabilities were observed for clonotypes shared by all four sorted-subset donors than for non-shared clonotypes. Pairwise subsampling led to the expectation that sequencing depth would affect the degree of clonotype sharing among donors.

TCR CDR3 regions were amplified from genomic DNA by multiplex PCR using the deep immunoSEQ assay. Genomic DNA extracted from each cell subset was distributed evenly over all wells of several immunoSEQ 96-well plates, and each plate served as one replicate. For sorted subsets, each replicate PCR was loaded with approximately 200 ng genomic DNA, equivalent to 30,000 or so T cell genomes. Purified libraries were measured with a Qubit 3.0 fluorometer, size-checked on a Bioanalyzer 2100, and measured again with the KAPA Library Quantification kit. A separate single-read 150-cycle Illumina NextSeq 550 flow cell was used to sequence each immunoSEQ 96-well plate. The study's own analysis went as follows. Because only junctional sequences without quality scores were contained in the immunoSEQ output, filtering matching that applied to full-length reads could not be performed. To assign V/J genes and CDR3, sequences were annotated using PyIR, a Python wrapper for IgBLAST v1.9, with IMGT germline references. Any read was removed if the V/J assignment was weak (E-value above 1e-6), the CDR3 was missing, or the read contained stop codons, out-of-frame junctions, or ambiguous translated residues. V3J clonotypes were defined by identical inferred V gene, J gene, and CDR3 amino acid sequence. To compute the percentage overlap between repertoires, the number of shared unique clonotypes was divided by the size of the smaller repertoire. RTK rarefaction, the Chao1 estimator, and Recon v2.1 estimates of unobserved clonotypes were used to assess repertoire richness. Generation probabilities for all TCRbeta clonotypes obtained by the gDNA method from a handful of donors were computed using OLGA. The table was pulled from immuneACCESS by TCRdb, which kept in-frame rearrangements only. Such tables lose some clones; where checked, under half of the loss comes from unresolved V genes, and the rest has no known cause. V and J calls and clone size are as listed in that table; D and trimming were resolved from the DNA. Counted in this sample were 2.3 million or so clones; approximately 93% of them appeared once. The top ten constitute about 0.39% of the sample.

Healthy HIV-negative adults with no recently reported acute infections or vaccinations were included as donors. All donors were Caucasian adults living in Nashville, Tennessee, USA. CD4+ T cells were enriched by magnetic negative selection; naive cells were then positively selected on CD45RA, and the negative fraction formed the memory subset. Blood was collected by leukapheresis, and PBMCs were isolated by Ficoll-Histopaque density gradient centrifugation and then cryopreserved in liquid nitrogen vapor phase. Analytical flow cytometry was used to check the purity and quantity of each magnetically sorted T cell population. Genomic DNA was isolated from each sorted fraction and quantified by UV absorbance on a Nanodrop 2000c. V is pruned by 4 bases and J by 3 bases, leaving 6 bases of the junction without a gene match. The germline V gene sets CDR1 to SGHDT and CDR2 to YYEEEE. The CDR3, from cysteine to phenylalanine, totals 15 residues. Only the CDR3 DNA is retained, 45 bases long and in frame from the first base.

The source is a man between 18 and 29 years old in good health. Some clones in this sample may be carry-over from other donors' samples. The V and J genes are TRBV5-6 and TRBJ2-3, with 9 bases in between that match TRBD1. Sequencing was done on a sample of naive CD4+ T cells from PBMCs. The label giving this sample's cell subset or site can be read as: CD45RA+ positively selected. The CDR3 region reads CASSLTGGGTDTQYF. The sequenced DNA is TGTGCCAGCAGCCTAACAGGGGGCGGGACAGATACGCAGTATTTT.